A single T cell receptor (beta chain) is shown here with its context. The antigen is not known. Other DNA sequences within the sample encode an identical CDR3. This specimen comes from a study of shared clonotypes between healthy human individuals. The study's findings and limits: Among donors, sharing of clonotypes was expected to be affected by sequencing depth. Larger estimated richness was generally recorded for naive subsets relative to memory subsets. It was the non-shared clonotypes that had lower generation probabilities than clonotypes shared by all four donors. Owing to a small donor count, the genetic and exposure-history diversity represented was limited.

As defined, naive CD8 cells were CD45RO-negative and positively selected for CCR7, with terminally differentiated effector memory CD45RA+ cells excluded. Measured with immunoSEQ multiplex PCR; TCRdb has only the in-frame clones, and not every one. The top ten hold 0.9% to 1.4% of the sample, which has about 2 million clones, over 85% seen once. V was pared by 0 bases and J by 3 bases, with 8 bases between. Germline V gene sequence: CDR1 SGHNT, CDR2 YYREEE (reference sequence). The CDR3 has 14 residues. Sequencing was done on a sample of naive CD8+ T cells sorted from blood. The clonotype was recovered from a man between 18 and 29 years old in good health. The V gene is TRBV5-4, the J gene TRBJ2-3, with D tentatively TRBD1 or TRBD2 (6 bases each). The CDR3 DNA sequence: TGTGCCAGCAGCTTGGCGGGGGCGACAGATACGCAGTATTTT. Translation: CASSLAGATDTQYF.